Shown below are 25 T cell receptor beta chains from a single sample sequenced in a study of blood T cells in healthy people across ages (dated by TCRdb to the mid-2010s). Library construction relied on 5' RACE. A second PCR of about 6 to 12 cycles was run with a J-beta primer mix and a sample-barcoded 5' primer. TCRdb trimmed the raw reads at Q25, called clones with MiXCR and kept productive beta chains. A single entry per CDR3 protein holds the most common genes and DNA from its merged rows. In this sample the table shows 1,800,000 or so distinct CDR3 sequences, about two fifths of which occur a single time. The ten largest make up under 25% of the sample. Sequenced: blood. The receptors shown here come from a human donor in good health.

The rearrangement uses TRBV7-9 and TRBJ2-5, with D possibly being TRBD1 (7 bases). CDR1 and CDR2 from the germline V gene are SEHNR and FQNEAQ (reference sequence). The V end was cut by 2 bases, the J end by 4 bases, with 14 bases between. This CDR3 contains 15 residues. The CDR3 sequence is CASSLSTQGGETQYF. The CDR3 DNA is TGTGCCAGCAGCTTATCTACTCAGGGGGGAGAGACCCAGTACTTC.

In its sample, this clonotype was seen many times. This sequence joins TRBV4-3 and TRBJ2-7; TRBD1 matches 8 bases. The CDR3 loop spans 16 amino acids. The germline gives CDR1 LGHNA, CDR2 YSLEER. The trim removed 0 bases at V and 7 bases at J, leaving 11 bases unmatched. CDR3 residues: CASSQDFQTGGGEQYF. The CDR3 bases are TGCGCCAGCAGCCAAGACTTCCAAACAGGGGGAGGAGAGCAGTACTTC.

This chain links TRBV5-1 with TRBJ1-4; D gene unclear. This CDR3 spans 15 amino acids. The V end was cut by 2 bases, the J end by 3 bases, with 11 bases between. CDR1 and CDR2 (germline): SGHRS, YFSETQ. The CDR3 nucleotides read TGCGCCAGCAGCTTAAGATCTCGATCTAATGAAAAACTGTTTTTT. Protein product: CASSLRSRSNEKLFF.

This clonotype was seen more than once but under ten times. This chain connects TRBV10-3 to TRBJ2-1; the D gene is possibly TRBD2 (6 bases). This CDR3 is built from 12 residues. V shed 4 bases and J shed 8 bases, with 9 bases lying between them. CDR1 is ENHRY and CDR2 is SYGVKD in the germline V gene. The CDR3 DNA reads TGTGCCATCAGTGTAGGAGGGGATGAGCAGTTCTTC. Protein product: CAISVGGDEQFF.

This clonotype was seen more than once but under ten times. V and J are TRBV20-1 and TRBJ2-7; no reliable D call. V lost 3 bases and J 8 bases, leaving 11 bases between the germline ends. CDR3 length: 11 residues. Per the germline V gene, CDR1 is DFQATT and CDR2 is SNEGSKA (reference sequence). Here the CDR3 reads CSARALNKQYF. The CDR3 nucleotides are TGCAGTGCTAGGGCCCTCAACAAGCAGTACTTC.

This chain uses TRBV2 with TRBJ2-7; D is unclear. This CDR3 has 13 residues. In germline, CDR1 is SNHLY, CDR2 FYNNEI. The V end lost 0 bases, the J end lost 3 bases, and 6 bases lay between the germline ends. CDR3 loop: CASSEAVVYEQYF. CDR3 nucleotides: TGTGCCAGCAGTGAAGCAGTAGTCTACGAGCAGTACTTC. Combining the CDR3 with reference TRBV2 and TRBJ2-7 gives the whole variable domain EPEVTQTPSHQVTQMGQEVILRCVPISNHLYFYWYRQILGQKVEFLVSFYNNEISEKSEIFDDQFSVERPDGSNFTLKIRSTKLEDSAMYFCASSEAVVYEQYFGPGTRLTVT.

The V gene is TRBV6-4, the J gene TRBJ2-2; no reliable D call. V was pared by 3 bases and J by 1 base, with 3 bases between. The germline CDR1 and CDR2 sequences are MRHNA and SNTAGT. The CDR3 consists of 13 residues. The CDR3 DNA reads TGTGCCAGCAGTGAGCTGAACACCGGGGAGCTGTTTTTT. Translating it yields CASSELNTGELFF.

V usage is TRBV7-2 and J usage is TRBJ2-3; a weak D match, TRBD2 (7 bases). Deletions cut 5 bases from V and 4 bases from J, with 13 bases between. Germline assignment: CDR1 SGHTA and CDR2 FQGNSA. The CDR3 has 14 residues. The CDR3 region has the DNA TGTGCCAGCAGCGCCGAGGGGGGGCCAGATACGCAGTATTTT. This sequence encodes CASSAEGGPDTQYF.

The chain uses TRBV12-3 or TRBV12-4 and TRBJ2-3; 9 nucleotides align to TRBD2. Germline trimming cut 3 bases from V and 2 bases from J; bases unmatched to any gene: 12. This CDR3 is 18 amino acids long. The CDR3 coding sequence is TGTGCCAGCAGTTTCTTCCCCCCTAGCGGGGTGTACACAGATACGCAGTATTTT. As protein: CASSFFPPSGVYTDTQYF.

This chain connects TRBV29-1 to TRBJ2-1, with D possibly TRBD2 on 5 matching bases. CDR1 and CDR2 from the germline V gene are SQVTM and ANQGSEA. Trimming took 7 bases from V and 13 from J, leaving 23 bases between them. The CDR3 is made up of 13 amino acids. In nucleotides, the CDR3 is TGCAGCGGAGGAGGTCCACTCGAGGAGACCCAGTTCTTC. Residues: CSGGGPLEETQFF.

A word on this clonotype: One junction end does not reproduce the germline sequence, and a read error may be involved. The chain combines TRBV5-5 with TRBJ2-1; 8 nucleotides match TRBD1. The CDR3 consists of 16 residues. The germline gives CDR1 SGHKS, CDR2 YYEKEE (reference sequence). The CDR3 reads CTSSRQGTSSYNEQFF. The CDR3 region has the DNA TGTACCAGCAGTCGACAGGGGACGAGCTCCTACAATGAGCAGTTCTTC.

The V gene is TRBV5-6, the J gene TRBJ2-5, with TRBD2 identical over 8 bases. The ends lost 4 bases at V and 4 bases at J; junction bases unmatched: 9. The germline V gene has CDR1 SGHDT and CDR2 YYEEEE. The CDR3 loop spans 15 amino acids. CDR3 sequence reads: CASSLPGLDIETQYF. CDR3 coding DNA: TGTGCCAGCAGCCTACCGGGACTAGATATAGAGACCCAGTACTTC.

Regarding this clonotype: A much larger clone lies one base from this, so it may be a read error. CDR3 sequence reads: CTSSLGGPYQETQYF. CDR3 DNA sequence: TGCACCAGCAGCTTAGGCGGGCCCTACCAAGAGACCCAGTACTTC. This chain links TRBV5-1 with TRBJ2-5, with D possibly being TRBD2 (5 bases). The CDR3 contains 15 residues. Germline values: CDR1 SGHRS, CDR2 YFSETQ.

The J gene is TRBJ1-2, the V gene TRBV20-1, with D perhaps TRBD1 (6 bases). The V end was cut by 4 bases, the J end by 1 base, with 10 bases between. Per germline, CDR1 DFQATT and CDR2 SNEGSKA (reference sequence). The CDR3 length is 13 residues. The CDR3 nucleotides are TGCAGTGCTACCATGGACAGTAACTATGGCTACACCTTC. Translation gives CSATMDSNYGYTF.

This chain connects TRBV4-1 to TRBJ1-5, with D unresolved. The CDR3 contains 15 residues. With 5 bases removed from V and 4 bases from J, the gap between germline ends came to 15 bases. The V gene's germline CDR1 is MGHRA and CDR2 YSYEKL. The CDR3 DNA sequence: TGCGCCAGCAGCGTAGTATGGACCGCTAATCAGCCCCAGCATTTT. This encodes CASSVVWTANQPQHF.

This clonotype appeared a few times. V and J are TRBV6-5 and TRBJ2-7; 9 nucleotides match TRBD1. V lost 9 bases, J lost 0 bases, and 9 bases stayed unmatched. The CDR3 has 15 residues. Germline CDR1 is MNHEY and CDR2 is SVGAGI. In DNA, the CDR3 is TGTGCCAGATCTAGTCCGGGACAGGGCTCCTACGAGCAGTACTTC. It specifies CARSSPGQGSYEQYF.

A remark on this clonotype: A much larger clone differs by one base, so this may be a read error. The chain couples TRBV7-6 to TRBJ2-7; D is undetermined. The CDR3 has 12 amino acids. Germline V gene sequence: CDR1 SGHVS, CDR2 FNYEAQ. The CDR3 nucleotides read TGTGCCGGCAGCTTAGGGAAATACGAGCAGTACTTC. Translating gives CAGSLGKYEQYF.

The chain recombines TRBV4-1 with TRBJ1-2, with D possibly being TRBD1 (5 bases). This CDR3 has 15 residues. Trimming shortened V by 3 bases and J by 0 bases, and 11 bases separated the two germline ends. Germline CDR1 reads MGHRA; CDR2 reads YSYEKL. CDR3 in amino acids: CASSHRASSNYGYTF. The CDR3 DNA reads TGCGCCAGCAGCCACAGGGCCTCGTCTAACTATGGCTACACCTTC.

The genes are TRBV21-1 and TRBJ2-7; TRBD2, the table's D call, was not compared with the DNA. TRBV21-1 is listed as a pseudogene. The CDR3 is 15 amino acids. CDR3 amino acids: CASSTLRDCLNEQYF. Written as DNA, the CDR3 is TGTGCCAGCAGCACGTTGAGGGACTGCCTTAATGAGCAGTACTTC.

Regarding this clonotype: A much larger clone lies a single base off, so this may be a read error. This chain links TRBV2 with TRBJ2-5, with D possibly being TRBD2 (6 bases). The CDR3 is 13 residues long. Trimming left V 6 bases short and J 0 bases short, with 8 bases between. Germline V CDR1 and CDR2: SNHLY, FYNNEI. The CDR3 is CASSREYQETQYF. CDR3 DNA sequence: TGTGCCAGCAGCCGGGAGTACCAAGAGACCCAGTACTTC.

This clonotype has more than one count but fewer than ten. The chain couples TRBV5-8 to TRBJ2-5, with 7 bases aligning to TRBD1. Trimming at V came to 0 bases and at J to 4 bases, leaving 9 bases not matched to a gene. Germline assignment: CDR1 SGHTS and CDR2 YDEGEE. The CDR3 has 16 residues. The CDR3 DNA follows: TGTGCCAGCAGCTTGGTGAAGTTTACAGGGGCAGAGACCCAGTACTTC. Translated: CASSLVKFTGAETQYF.

This chain uses TRBV10-3 with TRBJ2-1, with 8 bases identical to TRBD1. CDR1 and CDR2 (germline): ENHRY, SYGVKD. Germline trimming cut 2 bases from V and 9 bases from J; bases unmatched to any gene: 6. The CDR3 loop spans 14 amino acids. CDR3 nucleotide sequence: TGTGCCATCAGTGAGGGACAGGGATTAGTTGAGCAGTTCTTC. Its translation: CAISEGQGLVEQFF.

As DNA, the CDR3 is TGTGCCAGCAGTTTTGACAGGGGGGGTCACACAGATACGCAGTATTTT. This gives the protein CASSFDRGGHTDTQYF. The V and J genes are TRBV28 and TRBJ2-3, with 9 bases aligning to TRBD1. The CDR3 length is 16 residues. Per the germline V gene, CDR1 is MDHEN and CDR2 is SYDVKM. The V gene end was trimmed by 3 bases and the J gene end by 2 bases; junction bases not matched to a gene: 6.

This clonotype has only a few counts. The V call is TRBV7-3, the J call TRBJ2-3; TRBD1 matches at 11 bases. Per germline, CDR1 SGHTA and CDR2 FQGTGA. The CDR3 consists of 13 residues. Unmatched junction bases numbered 4, after V lost 8 bases and J lost 6 bases. The CDR3, as DNA: TGTGCCAGCGGACGGGACAGGGGGGATACGCAGTATTTT. The encoded protein is CASGRDRGDTQYF.

The table lists this clonotype with a few counts. This sequence joins TRBV28 and TRBJ2-7; D gene ambiguous. V was shortened by 1 base and J by 0 bases, with 19 bases between the two germline ends. Germline lookup yields CDR1 MDHEN and CDR2 SYDVKM. This CDR3 comprises 18 residues. The CDR3 region is CASSLSQEPNDPSYEQYF. CDR3 DNA sequence: TGTGCCAGCAGTTTATCCCAAGAACCTAACGACCCCTCCTACGAGCAGTACTTC.